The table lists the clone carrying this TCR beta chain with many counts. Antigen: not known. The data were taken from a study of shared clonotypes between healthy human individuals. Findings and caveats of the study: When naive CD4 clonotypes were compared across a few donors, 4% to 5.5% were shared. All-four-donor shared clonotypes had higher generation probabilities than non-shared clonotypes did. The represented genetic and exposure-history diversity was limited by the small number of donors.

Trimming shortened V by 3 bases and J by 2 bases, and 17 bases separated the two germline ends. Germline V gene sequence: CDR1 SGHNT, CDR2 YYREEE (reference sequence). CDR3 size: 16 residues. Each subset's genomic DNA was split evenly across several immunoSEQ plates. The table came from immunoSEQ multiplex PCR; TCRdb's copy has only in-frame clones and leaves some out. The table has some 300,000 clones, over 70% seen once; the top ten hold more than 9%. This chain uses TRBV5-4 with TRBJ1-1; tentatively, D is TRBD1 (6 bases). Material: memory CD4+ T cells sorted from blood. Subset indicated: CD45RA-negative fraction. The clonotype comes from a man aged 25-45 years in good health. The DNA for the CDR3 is TGTGCCAGCAGCTCAAGACGGGGAGGGGGAAACACTGAAGCTTTCTTT. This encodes CASSSRRGGGNTEAFF.